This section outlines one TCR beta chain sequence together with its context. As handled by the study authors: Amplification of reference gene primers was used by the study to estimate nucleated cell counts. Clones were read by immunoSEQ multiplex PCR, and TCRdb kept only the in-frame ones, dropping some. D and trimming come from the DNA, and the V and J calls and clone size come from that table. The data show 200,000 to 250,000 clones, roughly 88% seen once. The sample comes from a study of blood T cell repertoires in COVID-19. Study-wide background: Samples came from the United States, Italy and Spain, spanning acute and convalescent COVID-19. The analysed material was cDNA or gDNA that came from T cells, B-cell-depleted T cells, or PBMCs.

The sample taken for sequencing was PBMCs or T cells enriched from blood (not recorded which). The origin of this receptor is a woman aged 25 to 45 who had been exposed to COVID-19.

The CDR3 DNA reads as TGTGCCAGCAGCTCGTACGACAGGGGGCTGAGAGCTTTCTTT. Translating gives CASSSYDRGLRAFF. The chain recombines TRBV5-4 with TRBJ1-1; 10 bases match TRBD1. V trimming: 3 bases; J trimming: 10 bases; junction bases outside the gene matches: 9. Looked up from germline, CDR1 is SGHNT and CDR2 is YYREEE (reference sequence). The CDR3 has 14 residues.